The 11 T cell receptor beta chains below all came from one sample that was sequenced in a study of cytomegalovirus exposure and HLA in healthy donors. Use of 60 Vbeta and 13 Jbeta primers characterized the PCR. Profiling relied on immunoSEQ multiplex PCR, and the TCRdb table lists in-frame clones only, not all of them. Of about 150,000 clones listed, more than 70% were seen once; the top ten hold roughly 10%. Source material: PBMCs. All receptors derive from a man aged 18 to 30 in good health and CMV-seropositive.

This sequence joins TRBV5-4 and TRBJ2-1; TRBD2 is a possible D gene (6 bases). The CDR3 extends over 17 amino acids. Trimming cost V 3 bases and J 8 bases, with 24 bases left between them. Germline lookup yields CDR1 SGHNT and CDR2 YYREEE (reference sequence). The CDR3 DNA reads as TGTGCCAGCAGCTCGGGACGGGGGAGAGGGGAGATCGATGAGCAGTTCTTC. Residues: CASSSGRGRGEIDEQFF.

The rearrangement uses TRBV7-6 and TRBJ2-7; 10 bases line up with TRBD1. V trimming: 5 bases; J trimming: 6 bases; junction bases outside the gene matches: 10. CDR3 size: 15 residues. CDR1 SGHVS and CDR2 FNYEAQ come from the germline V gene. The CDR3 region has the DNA TGTGCCAGCAGCCTAACCCCCGGGACAGGGGCCGAGCAGTACTTC. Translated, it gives CASSLTPGTGAEQYF.

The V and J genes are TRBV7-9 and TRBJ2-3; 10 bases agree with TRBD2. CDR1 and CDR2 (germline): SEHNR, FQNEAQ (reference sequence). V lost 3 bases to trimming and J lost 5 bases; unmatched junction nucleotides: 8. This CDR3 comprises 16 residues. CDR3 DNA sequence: TGTGCCAGCAGCTTTGTGGTAGCGGGAGGCTTAGATACGCAGTATTTT. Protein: CASSFVVAGGLDTQYF.

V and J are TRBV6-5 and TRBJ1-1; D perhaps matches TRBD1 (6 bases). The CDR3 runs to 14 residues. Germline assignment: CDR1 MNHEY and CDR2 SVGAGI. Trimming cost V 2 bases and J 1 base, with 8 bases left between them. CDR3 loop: CASSYGGANTEAFF. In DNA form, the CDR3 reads TGTGCCAGCAGTTACGGGGGGGCGAACACTGAAGCTTTCTTT.

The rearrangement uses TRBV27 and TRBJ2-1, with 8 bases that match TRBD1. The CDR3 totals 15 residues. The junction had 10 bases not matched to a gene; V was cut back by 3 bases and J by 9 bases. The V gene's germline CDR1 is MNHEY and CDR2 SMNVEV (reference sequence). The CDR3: CASSFRTGLFGEQFF. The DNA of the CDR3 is TGTGCCAGCAGTTTTCGGACAGGGTTGTTCGGTGAGCAGTTCTTC.

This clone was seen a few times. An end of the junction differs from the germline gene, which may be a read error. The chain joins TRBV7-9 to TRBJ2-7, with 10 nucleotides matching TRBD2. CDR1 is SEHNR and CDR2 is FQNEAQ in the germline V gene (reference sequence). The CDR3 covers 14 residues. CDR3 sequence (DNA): TGTTCCAGCAGCATTCAGCGGGAGGGCTACGAGCAGTACTTC. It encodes CSSSIQREGYEQYF. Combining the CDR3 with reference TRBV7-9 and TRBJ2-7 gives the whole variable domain DTGVSQNPRHKITKRGQNVTFRCDPISEHNRLYWYRQTLGQGPEFLTYFQNEAQLEKSRLLSDRFSAERPKGSFSTLEIQRTEQGDSAMYLCSSSIQREGYEQYFGPGTRLTVT.

CDR3 DNA sequence: TGTGCCAGCAGCCCAACAGGGTATCGAGAAGCTTTCTTT. Protein: CASSPTGYREAFF. This chain joins TRBV6-5 and TRBJ1-1, with D tentatively TRBD1 (6 bases). The length of the CDR3 is 13 residues. The germline V gene encodes CDR1 MNHEY and CDR2 SVGAGI. V gave up 6 bases and J gave up 8 bases, with 16 bases separating them.

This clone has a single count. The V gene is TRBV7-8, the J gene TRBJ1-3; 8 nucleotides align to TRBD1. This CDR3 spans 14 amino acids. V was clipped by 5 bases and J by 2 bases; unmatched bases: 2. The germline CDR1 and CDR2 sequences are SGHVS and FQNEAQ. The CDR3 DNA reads TGTGCCAGCAGCACAGGGGGACCTGGAAACACCATATATTTT. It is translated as CASSTGGPGNTIYF.

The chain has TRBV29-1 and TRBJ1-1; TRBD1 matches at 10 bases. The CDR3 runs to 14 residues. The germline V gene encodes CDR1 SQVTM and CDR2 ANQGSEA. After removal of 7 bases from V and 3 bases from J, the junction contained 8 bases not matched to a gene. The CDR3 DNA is TGCAGCGGCTCCGGGACAGGGGAGGACACTGAAGCTTTCTTT. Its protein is CSGSGTGEDTEAFF.

The CDR3 DNA sequence: TGTGCCAGCAGTTCCGGACAGGGGACCTACGCTGGCTACACCTTC. Translating gives CASSSGQGTYAGYTF. The chain combines TRBV28 with TRBJ1-2; the match to TRBD1 covers 9 bases. The V gene's germline CDR1 is MDHEN and CDR2 SYDVKM. With 4 bases clipped from V and 7 bases from J, the junction kept 10 bases outside the gene matches. CDR3 length equals 15 residues.

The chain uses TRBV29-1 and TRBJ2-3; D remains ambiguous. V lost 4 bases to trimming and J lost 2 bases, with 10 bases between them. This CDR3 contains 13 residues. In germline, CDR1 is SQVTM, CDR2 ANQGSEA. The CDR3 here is CSVVSRFTDTQYF. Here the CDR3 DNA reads TGCAGCGTTGTCTCTAGGTTCACAGATACGCAGTATTTT.